This T cell receptor beta chain was observed in a study of cytomegalovirus exposure and HLA in healthy donors. As to this clone: What it binds is unknown.

TCRdb's table, derived via immunoSEQ multiplex PCR, lists solely in-frame clones and lacks some. Here the sample spans fewer than 150,000 clones, around nine tenths being singletons. Study-level results: There were about 160 TCR beta chains listed as cytomegalovirus-associated. Through in vitro validation, three CMV-associated chains were shown to be specific for CMV antigens.

V shed 5 bases and J shed 9 bases, with 13 bases lying between them. The germline V gene encodes CDR1 LNHNV and CDR2 YYDKDF (reference sequence). The CDR3 consists of 12 residues. The sequence was collected from a woman aged 18 to 35 in good health and CMV-seropositive. V is TRBV15 and J is TRBJ1-1; D is possibly TRBD1 (6 bases). Sequencing was performed on PBMCs. In DNA form, the CDR3 reads TGTGCCACCAGCGGCACCGGGACAAAAGCTTTCTTT. Translated: CATSGTGTKAFF.